The 3 T cell receptor beta chains below all came from one sample that was sequenced in a study of blood T cell repertoires in COVID-19 (dated by TCRdb to the early 2020s). The receptor library was made with the immunoSEQ multiplex PCR assay. Imported from immuneACCESS, the table was reduced by TCRdb to in-frame sequences with V and J called. These copies leave out some clones; in studies compared against another copy, an unresolved V gene accounts for under half, and the cause of the remainder is not known. In this sample the table shows 80,000 to 95,000 clones, about 89% of which occur a single time. Roughly 3.5% of the sample is held by the ten biggest clonotypes. The sequencing input was peripheral blood. Receptors were obtained from a woman in her 70s with acute or convalescent COVID-19.

V gene TRBV23-1 combines with J gene TRBJ2-3; D call uncertain. TRBV23-1 is flagged as an ORF with uncertain function. V dropped 2 bases and J dropped 1 base, with 13 bases sitting between them. CDR3 size: 16 residues. This CDR3 is CASSQPPRVRTDTQYF. DNA for the CDR3: TGCGCCAGCAGTCAACCCCCACGGGTCCGCACAGATACGCAGTATTTT.

The rearrangement links TRBV5-1 to TRBJ1-1; 9 bases are shared with TRBD1. V lost 3 bases and J lost 1; bases outside the gene matches: 4. Germline CDR1 is SGHRS and CDR2 is YFSETQ. The CDR3 extends over 15 amino acids. CDR3 bases: TGCGCCAGCAGCTCCTCGGGACAGGGGAACACTGAAGCTTTCTTT. Protein product: CASSSSGQGNTEAFF.

This chain links TRBV7-9 with TRBJ1-1, with D unresolved. There are 12 residues in the CDR3. Germline V CDR1 and CDR2: SEHNR, FQNEAQ (reference sequence). Trimming took off 7 bases at V and 0 bases at J, with 6 bases between the two ends. Here the CDR3 reads CASNVVNTEAFF. The CDR3, as DNA: TGTGCCAGCAACGTAGTGAACACTGAAGCTTTCTTT.